This T cell receptor (beta chain) originates from a study of post-analysis software for immune sequencing data. Study overall: Patients had relapsing-remitting, secondary progressive or progressive-relapsing multiple sclerosis; some lacked subtype. Study results and caveats: Samples from one preparation batch, clustered by F measure, grouped strongly together. Significantly decreased normalized Chao1 diversity was recorded for multiple sclerosis patients relative to controls.

Comment on this clonotype: Its antigen is still unknown. This may arise from a read error, as a much more abundant clone is one base away.

Incorporated into the TCR beta cDNA libraries were unique molecular identifiers, which served to reduce PCR and sequencing biases. Input of roughly 0.95 to 10 million T cells yielded 450,000 to 550,000 cDNA molecules. A single record per CDR3 protein comes from TCRdb applying MiXCR to the PCR reads. Of around 190,000 distinct CDR3 sequences in the sample, 29% are singletons; the top ten hold approximately 3%. Material: blood. The sequence derives from a girl aged 2 to 17 with multiple sclerosis.

CDR3 region: CRAPDHNEQFF. The CDR3 nucleotides are TGCAGGGCTCCCGACCACAATGAGCAGTTCTTC. The chain joins TRBV20-1 to TRBJ2-1, with D hard to call. The CDR3 is 11 residues long. The germline V gene has CDR1 DFQATT and CDR2 SNEGSKA (reference sequence).